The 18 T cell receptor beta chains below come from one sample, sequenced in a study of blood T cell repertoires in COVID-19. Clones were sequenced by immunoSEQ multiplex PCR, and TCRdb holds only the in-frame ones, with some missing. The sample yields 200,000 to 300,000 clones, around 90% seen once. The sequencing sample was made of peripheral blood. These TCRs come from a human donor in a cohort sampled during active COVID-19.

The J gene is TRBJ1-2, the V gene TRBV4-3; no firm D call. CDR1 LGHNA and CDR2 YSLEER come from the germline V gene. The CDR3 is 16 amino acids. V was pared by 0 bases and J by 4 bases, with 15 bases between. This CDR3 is CASSQDSTRVLYGYTF. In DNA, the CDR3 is TGCGCCAGCAGCCAAGATTCTACGAGGGTCCTCTATGGCTACACCTTC.

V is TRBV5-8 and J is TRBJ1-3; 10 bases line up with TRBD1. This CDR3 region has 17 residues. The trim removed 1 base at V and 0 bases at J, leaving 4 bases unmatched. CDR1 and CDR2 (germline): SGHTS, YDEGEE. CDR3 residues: CASSLRQGANSGNTIYF. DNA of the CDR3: TGTGCCAGCAGCTTGCGACAGGGGGCCAACTCTGGAAACACCATATATTTT.

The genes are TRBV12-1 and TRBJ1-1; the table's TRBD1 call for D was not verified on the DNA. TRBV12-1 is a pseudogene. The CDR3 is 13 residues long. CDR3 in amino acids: CASSFEGHIEAFF. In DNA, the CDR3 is TGTGCCAGCAGCTTTGAGGGACACATTGAAGCTTTCTTT.

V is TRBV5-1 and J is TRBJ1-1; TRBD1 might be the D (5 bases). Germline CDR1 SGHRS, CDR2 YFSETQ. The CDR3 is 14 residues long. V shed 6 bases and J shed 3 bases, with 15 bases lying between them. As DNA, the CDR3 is TGCGCCAGCACCCGGGGGGGTCAGCACACTGAAGCTTTCTTT. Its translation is CASTRGGQHTEAFF.

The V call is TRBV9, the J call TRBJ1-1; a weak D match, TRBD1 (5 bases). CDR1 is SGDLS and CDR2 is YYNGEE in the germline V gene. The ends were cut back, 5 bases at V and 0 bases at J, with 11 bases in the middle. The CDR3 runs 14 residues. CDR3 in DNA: TGTGCCAGCAGTTCGGGGGATATGAACACTGAAGCTTTCTTT. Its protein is CASSSGDMNTEAFF.

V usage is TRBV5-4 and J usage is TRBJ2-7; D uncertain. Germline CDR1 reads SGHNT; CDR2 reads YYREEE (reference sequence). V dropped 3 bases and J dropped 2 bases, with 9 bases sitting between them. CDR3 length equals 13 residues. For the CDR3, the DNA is TGTGCCAGCAGCTCCGACACCACCTACGAGCAGTACTTC. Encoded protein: CASSSDTTYEQYF.

This CDR3 is CASSHQLGQGGYEQYF. Here the CDR3 DNA reads TGTGCCAGCAGTCACCAGTTGGGACAGGGCGGCTACGAGCAGTACTTC. This chain links TRBV6-2 or TRBV6-3 with TRBJ2-7, with TRBD1 identical over 9 bases. The germline V gene has CDR1 MNHEY and CDR2 SVGEGT. This CDR3 region has 16 residues. The V gene end was trimmed by 5 bases and the J gene end by 3 bases; junction bases not matched to a gene: 11.

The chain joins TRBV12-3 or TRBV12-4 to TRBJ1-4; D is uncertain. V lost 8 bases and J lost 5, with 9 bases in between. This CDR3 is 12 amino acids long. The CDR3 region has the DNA TGTGCCAGCTGGAGGAGCAATGAAAAACTGTTTTTT. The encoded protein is CASWRSNEKLFF.

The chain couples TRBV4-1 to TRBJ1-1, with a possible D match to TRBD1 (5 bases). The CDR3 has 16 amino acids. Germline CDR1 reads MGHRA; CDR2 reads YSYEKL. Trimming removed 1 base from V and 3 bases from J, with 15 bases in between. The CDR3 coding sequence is TGCGCCAGCAGCCAAGGGAGTCCAGTCAGGGACACTGAAGCTTTCTTT. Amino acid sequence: CASSQGSPVRDTEAFF.

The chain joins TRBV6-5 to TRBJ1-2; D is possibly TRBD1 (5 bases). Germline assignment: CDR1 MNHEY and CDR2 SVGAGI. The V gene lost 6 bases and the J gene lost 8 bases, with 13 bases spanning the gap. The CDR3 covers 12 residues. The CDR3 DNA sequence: TGTGCCAGCAGGACAGCATCGGTAGGCTACACCTTC. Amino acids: CASRTASVGYTF.

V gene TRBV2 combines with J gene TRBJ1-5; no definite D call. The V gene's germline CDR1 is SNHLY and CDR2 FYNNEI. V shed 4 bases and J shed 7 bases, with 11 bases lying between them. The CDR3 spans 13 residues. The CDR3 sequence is CASSGSNRQPQHF. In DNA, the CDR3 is TGTGCCAGCAGTGGGAGCAACCGGCAGCCCCAGCATTTT.

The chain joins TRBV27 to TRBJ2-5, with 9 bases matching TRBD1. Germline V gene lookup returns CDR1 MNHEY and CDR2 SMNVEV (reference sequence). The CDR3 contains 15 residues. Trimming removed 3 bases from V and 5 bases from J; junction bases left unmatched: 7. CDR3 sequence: CASSLLGQGTETQYF. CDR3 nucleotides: TGTGCCAGCAGTTTGCTAGGACAGGGGACGGAGACCCAGTACTTC.

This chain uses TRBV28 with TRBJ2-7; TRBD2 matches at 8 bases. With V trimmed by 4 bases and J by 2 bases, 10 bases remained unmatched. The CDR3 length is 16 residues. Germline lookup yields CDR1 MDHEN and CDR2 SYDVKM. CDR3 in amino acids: CASSSSRREGPYEQYF. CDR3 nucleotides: TGTGCCAGCAGTTCCTCTCGCCGGGAGGGCCCCTACGAGCAGTACTTC.

CDR3 in DNA: TGTGCCAGCAGCTCCTACCCTCTAGGTCCGACCCCTGAAGCTTTCTTT. It codes for CASSSYPLGPTPEAFF. This chain joins TRBV7-9 and TRBJ1-1; D ambiguous. This CDR3 spans 16 amino acids. Trimming stripped 4 bases from V and 6 bases from J, with 21 bases between. CDR1 and CDR2 from the germline V gene are SEHNR and FQNEAQ (reference sequence).

CDR3: CASSASGTGVEETQYF. DNA of the CDR3: TGTGCCAGCAGCGCATCCGGGACAGGGGTTGAAGAGACCCAGTACTTC. The V and J genes are TRBV9 and TRBJ2-5; TRBD1 matches at 10 bases. The CDR3 spans 16 residues. Germline loops: CDR1 SGDLS, CDR2 YYNGEE. Trimming cost V 3 bases and J 3 bases; bases outside gene matches: 8.

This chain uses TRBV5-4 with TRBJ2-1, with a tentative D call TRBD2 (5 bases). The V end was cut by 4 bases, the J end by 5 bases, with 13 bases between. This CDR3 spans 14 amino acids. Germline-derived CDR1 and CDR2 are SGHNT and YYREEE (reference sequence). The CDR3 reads CASSQTAGHNEQFF. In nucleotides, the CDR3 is TGTGCCAGCAGCCAAACGGCGGGCCACAATGAGCAGTTCTTC.

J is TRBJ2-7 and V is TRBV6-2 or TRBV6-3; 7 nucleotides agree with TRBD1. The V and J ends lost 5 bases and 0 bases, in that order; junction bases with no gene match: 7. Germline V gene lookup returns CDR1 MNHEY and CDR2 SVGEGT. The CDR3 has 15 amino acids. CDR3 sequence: CASSTGAASSYEQYF. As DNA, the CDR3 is TGTGCCAGCAGTACAGGGGCAGCCAGCTCCTACGAGCAGTACTTC.

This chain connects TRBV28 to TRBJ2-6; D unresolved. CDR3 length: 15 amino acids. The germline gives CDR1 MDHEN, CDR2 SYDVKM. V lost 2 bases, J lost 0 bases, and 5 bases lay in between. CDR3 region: CASSLGLSGANVLTF. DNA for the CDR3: TGTGCCAGCAGTTTAGGGCTCTCTGGGGCCAACGTCCTGACTTTC.